This is a list of T cell receptor beta chains from one sample in a study of cytomegalovirus exposure and HLA in healthy donors. Measured with immunoSEQ multiplex PCR; TCRdb has only the in-frame clones, and not every one. Seen here are about 90,000 clones, about two thirds observed once, and the top ten hold roughly 6%. The sample taken for sequencing was PBMCs. Every receptor here comes from a woman between 25 and 40 years old in good health and CMV-seropositive. The CDR3 runs from the conserved cysteine through the conserved F or W. D genes are given only for firm matches. The size entry is marked missing in some rows and otherwise reads once, few, many or a size class.

j_call d_call cdr3_length v_call clone_size cdr3_nt cdr3_aa
TRBJ2-5 - 13 TRBV13 few TGTGCCAGCACTGGACGGAGGGAGGAGACCCAGTACTTC CASTGRREETQYF
TRBJ2-7 - 13 TRBV6-5 - TGTGCCAGCAGTGACCCAGGGGCCCACGAGCAGTACTTC CASSDPGAHEQYF
TRBJ2-1 TRBD2 16 TRBV7-2 - TGTGCCAGCAGCTCGGCTAGCGGGGTGATATACAATGAGCAGTTCTTC CASSSASGVIYNEQFF
TRBJ1-3 TRBD1 15 TRBV11-2 few TGTGCCAGCAGCCCAAGACAGGGACCTGGAAACACCATATATTTT CASSPRQGPGNTIYF
TRBJ2-1 TRBD2 18 TRBV27 - TGTGCCAGCAAAACGGGACTAGCGGGGCTTAGCTCCTACAATGAGCAGTTCTTC CASKTGLAGLSSYNEQFF
TRBJ2-6 - 15 TRBV7-3 - TGTGCCAGCAGCACAGGGCTCTCTGGGGCCAACGTCCTGACTTTC CASSTGLSGANVLTF
TRBJ1-1 - 14 TRBV29-1 - TGCAGCGCCGGGGGGGGAGATTCGAACACTGAAGCTTTCTTT CSAGGGDSNTEAFF
TRBJ1-2 - 13 TRBV30 - TGTGCCTGGAGTGTCGGCGGGAACGATGGCTACACCTTC CAWSVGGNDGYTF
TRBJ1-1 TRBD1 14 TRBV7-9 - TGTGCCAGCAGCTTAAAAGGGGGCAGGGCTGAAGCTTTCTTT CASSLKGGRAEAFF
TRBJ1-6 - 15 TRBV5-6 - TGTGCCAGCACAGCTTACAGGGCTTATAATTCACCCCTCCACTTT CASTAYRAYNSPLHF
TRBJ1-5 - 14 TRBV5-1 few TGCGCCAGCAGCTTGGGTCAGGCTAATCAGCCCCAGCATTTT CASSLGQANQPQHF
TRBJ1-1 - 12 TRBV29-1 once TGCAGCGTTGTGGGACTACAATTTGAAGCTTTCTTT CSVVGLQFEAFF
TRBJ1-1 - 15 TRBV2 - TGTGCCAGCAGTGAGTTCGGGGGGCCGAGGACTGAAGCTTTCTTT CASSEFGGPRTEAFF
TRBJ2-1 - 18 TRBV9 - TGTGCCAGCAGCGCGCCTCTTGTGGCGGAGGCAAAAAACAATGAGCAGTTCTTC CASSAPLVAEAKNNEQFF
TRBJ2-5 TRBD1 15 TRBV7-2 - TGTGCCAGCAGCCCCGGGACAGGGGTGCGAGAGACCCAGTACTTC CASSPGTGVRETQYF
TRBJ2-3 TRBD1 13 TRBV19 - TGTGCCAGTAGTATGGTACAGGGGAGAACGCAGTATTTT CASSMVQGRTQYF
TRBJ2-7 - 14 TRBV15 - TGTGCCACCAGCAGGGGGACACGCCTGGACGAGCAGTACTTC CATSRGTRLDEQYF
TRBJ1-4 - 15 TRBV5-8 few TGTGCCAGCAGCTTGGAGGTCCTGGGGGCAGAAAAACTGTTTTTT CASSLEVLGAEKLFF